The clone carrying this T cell receptor (beta chain) has only one observation. Its antigen is not known. The source of the sample is a study of siplizumab effects on memory and regulatory T cells. Per sample, some 10^5 TCR templates were assayed. TCRdb keeps only in-frame clones here, not all; method: immunoSEQ multiplex PCR. The sample includes some 97,000 clones, approximately 94% seen only once; the top ten take 1% to 1.5%. General study results and limits: Naive T cells were seen as more diverse than memory cells and as major alloresponse contributors. Proliferating Tregs in siplizumab cultures were never verified as suppressive.

The CDR3 is 15 amino acids. Per the germline V gene, CDR1 is SGHDN and CDR2 is FVKESK. The V and J ends lost 1 base and 4 bases respectively, with 11 bases between them. The chain is built from TRBV14 and TRBJ2-1; D tentatively fits TRBD1 or TRBD2 (7 bases each). The specimen was non-Treg CD4+ T cells sorted from blood. The origin of this receptor is a human donor in good health. The CDR3 nucleotides are TGTGCCAGCAGCCAAGGGCAGGGGGGGTACAATGAGCAGTTCTTC. Protein sequence: CASSQGQGGYNEQFF. Supplemented by reference TRBV14 and TRBJ2-1, the full variable domain reads EAGVTQFPSHSVIEKGQTVTLRCDPISGHDNLYWYRRVMGKEIKFLLHFVKESKQDESGMPNNRFLAERTGGTYSTLKVQPAELEDSGVYFCASSQGQGGYNEQFFGPGTRLTVL.